The text below deals with one TCR beta chain. This record belongs to a study of blood T cell repertoires in COVID-19. Germline CDR1 SGHVS, CDR2 FNYEAQ. The CDR3 has 17 amino acids. Trimming took 0 bases from V and 0 from J; bases not matched to a gene: 6. Ages ranged from roughly 18 to 100 years, with residence in about 23 US areas. The data were produced by immunoSEQ multiplex PCR, yet TCRdb's version contains in-frame clones alone and is incomplete. The table includes some 270,000 clones, roughly 85% detected once. The TCR originated in a woman under 40 who had recovered from COVID-19. Material: PBMCs or T cells enriched from blood (not recorded which). V is TRBV7-6 and J is TRBJ2-3; TRBD2 agrees at 7 bases. CDR3 coding DNA: TGTGCCAGCAGCTTAGCGGGGGGGATTTTAAGCACAGATACGCAGTATTTT. Translating gives CASSLAGGILSTDTQYF.